This T cell receptor beta chain appears in the sequencing data of a study of T cell responses to AZD1222 COVID-19 vaccine. Clones were sequenced by immunoSEQ multiplex PCR, and TCRdb holds only the in-frame ones, with some missing. The sample yields around 140,000 clones, about 91% seen once. This CDR3 contains 15 residues. Looked up from germline, CDR1 is SGHRS and CDR2 is YFSETQ. With V trimmed by 3 bases and J by 6 bases, 8 bases remained unmatched. The sequence came from an adult in good health. This rearrangement joins TRBV5-1 to TRBJ1-2, with TRBD1 matching 10 bases. Material: peripheral blood, obtained on day 0 of AZD1222 vaccination. CDR3 DNA: TGCGCCAGCAGCTCGATCGAGACAGGGGGCGATGGCTACACCTTC. Amino acids: CASSSIETGGDGYTF.